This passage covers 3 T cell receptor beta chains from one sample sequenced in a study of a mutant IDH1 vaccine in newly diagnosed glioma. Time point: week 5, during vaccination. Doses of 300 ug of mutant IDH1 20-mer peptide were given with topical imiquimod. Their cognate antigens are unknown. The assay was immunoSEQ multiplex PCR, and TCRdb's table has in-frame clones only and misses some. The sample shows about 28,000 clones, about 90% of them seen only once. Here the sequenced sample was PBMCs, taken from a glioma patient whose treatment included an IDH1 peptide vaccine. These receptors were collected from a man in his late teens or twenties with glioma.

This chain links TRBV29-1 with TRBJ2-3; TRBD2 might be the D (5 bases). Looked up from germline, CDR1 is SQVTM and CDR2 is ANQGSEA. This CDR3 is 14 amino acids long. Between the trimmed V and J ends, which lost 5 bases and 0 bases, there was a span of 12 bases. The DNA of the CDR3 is TGCAGCGTTAAGAGCGGAGCTAGCACAGATACGCAGTATTTT. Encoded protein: CSVKSGASTDTQYF.

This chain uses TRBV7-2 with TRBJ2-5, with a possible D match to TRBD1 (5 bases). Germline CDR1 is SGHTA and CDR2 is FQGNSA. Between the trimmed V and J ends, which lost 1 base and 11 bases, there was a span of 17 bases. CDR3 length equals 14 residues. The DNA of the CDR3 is TGTGCCAGCAGCTTAGAGGCAGGGTCCGGAGAGCAGTACTTC. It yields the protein CASSLEAGSGEQYF. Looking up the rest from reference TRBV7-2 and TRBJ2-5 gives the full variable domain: GAGVSQSPSNKVTEKGKDVELRCDPISGHTALYWYRQSLGQGLEFLIYFQGNSAPDKSGLPSDRFSAERTGGSVSTLTIQRTQQEDSAVYLCASSLEAGSGEQYFGPGTRLLVL.

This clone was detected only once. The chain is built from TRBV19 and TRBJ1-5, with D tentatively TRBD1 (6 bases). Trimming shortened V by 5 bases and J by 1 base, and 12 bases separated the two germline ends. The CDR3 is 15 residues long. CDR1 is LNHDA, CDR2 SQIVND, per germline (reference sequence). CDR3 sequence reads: CASSLQGQSNQPQHF. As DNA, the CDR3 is TGTGCCAGTAGTTTACAGGGTCAGAGCAATCAGCCCCAGCATTTT.